The rows below give T cell receptor beta chains drawn from one sample of a study of shared clonotypes between healthy human individuals. The assay was immunoSEQ multiplex PCR, and TCRdb's table has in-frame clones only and misses some. Of about 1 million clones in the sample, roughly 70% were seen once. The sequencing input was memory CD4+ T cells sorted from blood. The receptors shown here come from a man between 18 and 35 years old in good health. Each CDR3 is given with its conserved first and last residue. D genes are given only for firm matches. Only some rows state a clone size, as once, few, many or a class for expanded clones.

.	TRBD1	TRBV9	TRBJ1-2	CASSVDGRTGVNGYTF	TGTGCCAGCAGCGTAGACGGTAGGACAGGGGTCAATGGCTACACCTTC
few	.	TRBV30	TRBJ1-2	CAWSERRNYGYTF	TGTGCCTGGAGCGAACGGAGGAACTATGGCTACACCTTC
.	.	TRBV15	TRBJ2-1	CATSRDLGLDNEQFF	TGTGCCACCAGCAGAGATCTGGGGCTCGACAATGAGCAGTTCTTC
.	TRBD2	TRBV5-1	TRBJ2-5	CASRKLAGLQETQYF	TGCGCCAGCAGGAAATTAGCGGGACTCCAAGAGACCCAGTACTTC
.	.	TRBV7-2	TRBJ2-3	CASSSALGDTQYF	TGTGCCAGCAGCTCAGCCTTAGGCGATACGCAGTATTTT
once	.	TRBV10-3	TRBJ2-3	CAITARDTQYF	TGTGCCATCACGGCGAGAGATACGCAGTATTTT
.	.	TRBV28	TRBJ1-3	CASSSVQGGSGNTIYF	TGTGCCAGCAGTTCGGTACAAGGGGGCTCTGGAAACACCATATATTTT
.	.	TRBV4-1	TRBJ2-3	CASSQVVDTQYF	TGCGCCAGCAGCCAAGTTGTGGATACGCAGTATTTT
.	TRBD2	TRBV7-2	TRBJ2-1	CASSLAGGSFNEQFF	TGTGCCAGCAGTTTAGCGGGAGGGAGCTTCAATGAGCAGTTCTTC
.	TRBD1	TRBV5-4	TRBJ2-3	CATQRDRGLDTQYF	TGTGCCACCCAGAGGGACAGGGGTCTTGATACGCAGTATTTT
once	.	TRBV10-2	TRBJ2-2	CASSESGRTGELFF	TGCGCCAGCAGTGAGTCAGGGAGGACCGGGGAGCTGTTTTTT
.	.	TRBV5-4	TRBJ1-4	CASSLPGPGEKLFF	TGTGCCAGCAGCTTGCCGGGGCCAGGGGAAAAACTGTTTTTT
.	.	TRBV6-5	TRBJ1-4	CASSYSGPGEKLFF	TGTGCCAGCAGTTACTCTGGACCGGGGGAAAAACTGTTTTTT
.	.	TRBV6-6	TRBJ1-6	CASSYSRGGNYSPLHF	TGTGCCAGCAGTTACTCGAGAGGGGGTAATTATTCACCCCTCCACTTT
.	.	TRBV19	TRBJ1-1	CASSWAFMNTEAFF	TGTGCCAGTAGTTGGGCTTTCATGAACACTGAAGCTTTCTTT
.	TRBD2	TRBV28	TRBJ2-5	CASSLGLAGGQETQYF	TGTGCCAGCAGTTTGGGACTAGCGGGGGGCCAAGAGACCCAGTACTTC
.	.	TRBV5-4	TRBJ2-2	CASSKGHLNTGELFF	TGTGCCAGCAGCAAGGGACACTTGAACACCGGGGAGCTGTTTTTT
once	TRBD1	TRBV5-1	TRBJ2-2	CASSLRGTGPSVAGELFF	TGCGCCAGCAGCTTGAGGGGGACAGGGCCGAGCGTGGCCGGGGAGCTGTTTTTT
.	TRBD1	TRBV6-1	TRBJ2-7	CASSESQGAYEQYF	TGTGCCAGCAGTGAATCCCAGGGGGCCTACGAGCAGTACTTC
.	TRBD1	TRBV30	TRBJ1-1	CAWKRLGQGVLPIVEAFF	TGTGCCTGGAAACGCCTCGGACAGGGGGTCCTCCCCATAGTTGAAGCTTTCTTT
.	TRBD1	TRBV19	TRBJ1-2	CASSAGTAGNYGYTF	TGTGCCAGTAGTGCGGGGACAGCCGGTAACTATGGCTACACCTTC
.	.	TRBV10-3	TRBJ2-7	CAISELASFSYEQYF	TGTGCCATCAGTGAGTTGGCCTCCTTCTCCTACGAGCAGTACTTC
.	TRBD2	TRBV5-4	TRBJ2-3	CASSYPSGTSTDTQYF	TGTGCCAGCAGCTACCCTAGCGGGACTAGCACAGATACGCAGTATTTT
few	.	TRBV10-3	TRBJ2-7	CAISESVGDEAYEQYF	TGTGCCATCAGTGAGTCGGTTGGAGACGAAGCCTACGAGCAGTACTTC
.	.	TRBV5-8	TRBJ2-3	CASSLRVGIKTDTQYF	TGTGCCAGCAGCTTGCGCGTGGGGATTAAGACAGATACGCAGTATTTT
.	TRBD1	TRBV4-1	TRBJ2-7	CASSHTSDRGGEQYF	TGCGCCAGCAGCCACACCTCTGACAGGGGAGGCGAGCAGTACTTC
.	.	TRBV12-5	TRBJ2-7	CASGLLTHSHEQYF	TGTGCTAGTGGTTTGCTAACCCATTCCCACGAGCAGTACTTC
few	.	TRBV7-9	TRBJ1-6	CASSLDGGSASPLHF	TGTGCCAGCAGCCTCGATGGTGGAAGTGCTTCACCCCTCCACTTT
.	.	TRBV19	TRBJ1-5	CASSTEHGQIYNQPQHF	TGTGCCAGTAGTACGGAACACGGACAGATCTACAATCAGCCCCAGCATTTT
.	.	TRBV29-1	TRBJ2-5	CSVDGAGVETQYF	TGCAGCGTTGATGGGGCAGGGGTAGAGACCCAGTACTTC